A single sample gave rise to the 3 T cell receptor beta chains below, sequenced in a study of blood T cell repertoires in COVID-19. The method was immunoSEQ multiplex PCR; TCRdb's version includes in-frame clones alone and lacks a portion of them. The sample includes more than 65,000 clones, roughly 84% of them seen just once. The sequenced material came from peripheral blood. Source of these receptors: a woman aged 45-65 years with acute or convalescent COVID-19.

This rearrangement joins TRBV6-7 to TRBJ2-3; TRBD1 aligns across 7 bases. TRBV6-7 is flagged as an ORF with uncertain function. This CDR3 is 17 amino acids long. V shed 0 bases and J 2 bases; nucleotides not matched to a gene: 8. The CDR3: CASSYSIRTGPTDTQYF. The CDR3 bases are TGTGCCAGCAGTTACTCGATCAGGACAGGTCCCACAGATACGCAGTATTTT.

This chain uses TRBV7-8 with TRBJ2-7, with 9 bases lining up with TRBD1. The length of the CDR3 is 15 residues. Per germline, CDR1 SGHVS and CDR2 FQNEAQ. Germline trimming cut 5 bases from V and 1 base from J; bases unmatched to any gene: 6. The CDR3 here is CASSTWDRESYEQYF. The CDR3 region has the DNA TGTGCCAGCAGCACCTGGGACAGGGAGTCCTACGAGCAGTACTTC.

This clone appeared a single time. This chain uses TRBV7-6 with TRBJ1-1; TRBD1 agrees at 7 bases. The CDR3 sequence is 13 residues long. The ends lost 4 bases at V and 5 bases at J; junction bases unmatched: 4. The germline CDR1 and CDR2 sequences are SGHVS and FNYEAQ. The CDR3 nucleotides read TGTGCCAGCAGCTCAGGGGGGAGTACTGAAGCTTTCTTT. Translated, it gives CASSSGGSTEAFF.